Each of the 8 T cell receptor beta chains below was sequenced from the same sample in a study of cytomegalovirus exposure and HLA in healthy donors. Generated by immunoSEQ multiplex PCR, the TCRdb table keeps only in-frame clones and is missing some. This sample carries approximately 190,000 clones, 75% to 90% of them seen once, and the ten largest clones take more than 6.5%. Sequencing was done on a sample of PBMCs. The receptors originated from a man aged 18 to 29 in good health and CMV-seropositive.

This clone came up once. This rearrangement joins TRBV5-6 to TRBJ2-1; 10 bases are shared with TRBD2. CDR1 and CDR2 (germline): SGHDT, YYEEEE. V was pared by 3 bases and J by 3 bases, with 3 bases of the junction left unmatched. This CDR3 has 15 amino acids. CDR3 bases: TGTGCCAGCAGCTCACTAGCGGGACTCTACAATGAGCAGTTCTTC. It encodes CASSSLAGLYNEQFF.

The V call is TRBV4-3, the J call TRBJ2-3; 10 bases are a match to TRBD2. The CDR3 length is 21 residues. V was pared by 0 bases and J by 5 bases, with 20 bases of the junction left unmatched. CDR1 is LGHNA, CDR2 YSLEER, per germline. The CDR3 loop is CASSQELLGRLAGVVKDTQYF. The CDR3 DNA reads TGCGCCAGCAGCCAAGAACTATTAGGTCGGCTAGCGGGAGTAGTCAAAGATACGCAGTATTTT.

V gene TRBV21-1 combines with J gene TRBJ2-7; TRBD2 is the table's D call and was not checked against the DNA. TRBV21-1 counts as a pseudogene. The CDR3 sequence is 16 residues long. CDR3: CASSKSGREAVYEQYF. For the CDR3, the DNA is TGTGCCAGCAGCAAAAGCGGGCGGGAGGCAGTGTACGAGCAGTACTTC.

The table lists this clone with many counts. The chain carries TRBV5-1 and TRBJ1-1; 11 nucleotides line up with TRBD1. Trimming cost V 4 bases and J 3 bases; bases outside gene matches: 2. The CDR3 length is 14 residues. CDR1 and CDR2 from the germline V gene are SGHRS and YFSETQ. The CDR3 bases are TGCGCCAGCAGCCAGGGACAGGGGGACACTGAAGCTTTCTTT. The encoded protein is CASSQGQGDTEAFF. Drawing the rest from reference TRBV5-1 and TRBJ1-1, the complete variable domain is KAGVTQTPRYLIKTRGQQVTLSCSPISGHRSVSWYQQTPGQGLQFLFEYFSETQRNKGNFPGRFSGRQFSNSRSEMNVSTLELGDSALYLCASSQGQGDTEAFFGQGTRLTVV.

The rearrangement links TRBV9 to TRBJ2-1, with TRBD2 as a possible D gene (6 bases). The CDR3 is 15 residues long. The V gene lost 3 bases and the J gene lost 6 bases, with 16 bases spanning the gap. CDR1 is SGDLS and CDR2 is YYNGEE in the germline V gene. CDR3 protein: CASSGPPGSVNEQFF. The CDR3 coding sequence is TGTGCCAGCAGCGGCCCCCCCGGGAGTGTCAATGAGCAGTTCTTC.

In its sample, this clone was seen a few times. This chain uses TRBV19 with TRBJ1-2, with 9 nucleotides matching TRBD1. The CDR3 is made up of 15 amino acids. Germline loops: CDR1 LNHDA, CDR2 SQIVND (reference sequence). V shed 3 bases, J shed 2 bases, and the junction held 4 bases outside the gene matches. CDR3 sequence reads: CASSIRDRDNYGYTF. The CDR3 region has the DNA TGTGCCAGTAGTATCCGGGACAGGGACAACTATGGCTACACCTTC. Filled out from reference TRBV19 and TRBJ1-2, the complete variable domain reads DGGITQSPKYLFRKEGQNVTLSCEQNLNHDAMYWYRQDPGQGLRLIYYSQIVNDFQKGDIAEGYSVSREKKESFPLTVTSAQKNPTAFYLCASSIRDRDNYGYTFGSGTRLTVV.

The V gene is TRBV7-9, the J gene TRBJ2-7; D not resolved. The CDR3 spans 15 residues. Trimming left V 5 bases short and J 6 bases short, with 20 bases between. The V gene's germline CDR1 is SEHNR and CDR2 FQNEAQ (reference sequence). The CDR3 protein is CASSPYSGYVVEQYF. Written as DNA, the CDR3 is TGTGCCAGCAGCCCCTACTCAGGATACGTAGTCGAGCAGTACTTC.

The genes are TRBV5-6 and TRBJ2-3; 10 positions agree with TRBD2. Germline V gene sequence: CDR1 SGHDT, CDR2 YYEEEE. The CDR3 runs to 13 residues. With 6 bases clipped from V and 4 bases from J, the junction kept 2 bases outside the gene matches. In DNA form, the CDR3 reads TGTGCCAGCACTAGCGGGAGCGCAGATACGCAGTATTTT. Amino acid sequence: CASTSGSADTQYF.